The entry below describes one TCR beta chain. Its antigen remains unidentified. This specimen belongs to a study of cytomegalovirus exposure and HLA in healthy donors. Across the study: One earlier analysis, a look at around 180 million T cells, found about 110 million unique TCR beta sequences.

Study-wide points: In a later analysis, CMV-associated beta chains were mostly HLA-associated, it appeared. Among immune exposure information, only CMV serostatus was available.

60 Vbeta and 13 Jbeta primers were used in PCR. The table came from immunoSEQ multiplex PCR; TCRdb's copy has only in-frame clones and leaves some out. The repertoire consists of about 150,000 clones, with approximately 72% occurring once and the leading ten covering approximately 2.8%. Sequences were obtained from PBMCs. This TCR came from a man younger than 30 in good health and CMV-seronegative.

CDR3 nucleotides: TGTGCCAGCAGTCCCGCCGGGGGGGCCTACAATGAGCAGTTCTTC. Translating it yields CASSPAGGAYNEQFF. This chain connects TRBV28 to TRBJ2-1; 8 nucleotides line up with TRBD2. The V gene end was trimmed by 5 bases and the J gene end by 2 bases; junction bases not matched to a gene: 5. Per germline, CDR1 MDHEN and CDR2 SYDVKM. The CDR3 contains 15 residues.